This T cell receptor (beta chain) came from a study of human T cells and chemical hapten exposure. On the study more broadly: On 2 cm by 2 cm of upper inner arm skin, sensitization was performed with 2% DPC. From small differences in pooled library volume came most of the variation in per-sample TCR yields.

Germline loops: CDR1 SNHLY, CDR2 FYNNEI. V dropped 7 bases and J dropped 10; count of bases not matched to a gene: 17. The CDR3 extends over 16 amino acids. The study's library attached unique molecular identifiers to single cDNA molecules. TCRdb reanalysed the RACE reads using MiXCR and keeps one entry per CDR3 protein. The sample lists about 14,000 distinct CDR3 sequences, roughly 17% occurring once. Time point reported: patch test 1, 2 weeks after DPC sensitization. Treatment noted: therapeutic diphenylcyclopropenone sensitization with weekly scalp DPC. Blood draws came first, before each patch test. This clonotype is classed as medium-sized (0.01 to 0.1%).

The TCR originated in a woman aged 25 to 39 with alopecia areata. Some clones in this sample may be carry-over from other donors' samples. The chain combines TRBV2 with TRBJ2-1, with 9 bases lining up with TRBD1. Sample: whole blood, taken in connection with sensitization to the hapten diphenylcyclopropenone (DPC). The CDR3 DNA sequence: TGTGCCAGCACCGGGACAGGGAATTACCTATCCCAAGAGCAGTTCTTC. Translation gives CASTGTGNYLSQEQFF. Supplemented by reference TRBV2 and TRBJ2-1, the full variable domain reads EPEVTQTPSHQVTQMGQEVILRCVPISNHLYFYWYRQILGQKVEFLVSFYNNEISEKSEIFDDQFSVERPDGSNFTLKIRSTKLEDSAMYFCASTGTGNYLSQEQFFGPGTRLTVL.